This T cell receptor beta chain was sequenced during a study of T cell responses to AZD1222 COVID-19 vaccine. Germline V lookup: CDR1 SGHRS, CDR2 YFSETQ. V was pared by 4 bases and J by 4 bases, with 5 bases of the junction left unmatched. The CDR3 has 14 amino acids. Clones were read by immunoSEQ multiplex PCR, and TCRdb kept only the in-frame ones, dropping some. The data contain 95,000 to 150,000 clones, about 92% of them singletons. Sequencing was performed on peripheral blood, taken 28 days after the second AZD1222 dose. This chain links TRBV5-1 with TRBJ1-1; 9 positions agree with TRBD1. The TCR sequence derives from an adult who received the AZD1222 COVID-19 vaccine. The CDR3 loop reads CASSPGTGRTEAFF. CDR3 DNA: TGCGCCAGCAGCCCCGGGACAGGGCGCACTGAAGCTTTCTTT.